This TCR beta chain appears in the sequencing data of a study of T cells in Graves' hyperthyroidism and ophthalmopathy. The CDR3 totals 14 residues. Germline-derived CDR1 and CDR2 are DFQATT and SNEGSKA (reference sequence). J was trimmed by 3 bases and V by 3 bases; bases with no gene match: 4. Amplification yielded TCR beta CDR3 regions, with RNA transcripts as the source. The TCR CDR3 was amplified in a first-round RT-PCR using the HTBI primer set. TCRdb reprocessed the multiplex PCR reads via MiXCR and lists one record per CDR3 protein. The sample has a few hundred thousand distinct CDR3 sequences, approximately 14% seen once; the top ten hold 5.3%. Graves' hyperthyroidism showing no ophthalmopathy progression within 18 months was considered stable. Patients aged 18 to 65 had newly diagnosed hyperthyroidism of under 2 months' duration. The diagnostic basis comprised clinical symptoms, serum thyroxine and TRAb, thyroid ultrasound and orbital computed tomography.

Study outcomes and limitations: The blood repertoire included most of the expanded thyroid clonotypes above 0.001.

Turning to this clonotype: Its antigen remains unidentified.

This TCR came from a woman under 30 with Graves' hyperthyroidism. Sequenced sample: blood. This chain links TRBV20-1 with TRBJ2-7, with 11 bases fitting TRBD2. This CDR3 is CSASTGTSGYEQYF. The CDR3 DNA sequence: TGCAGTGCTAGTACAGGGACTAGCGGCTACGAGCAGTACTTC.